A selection of T cell receptor beta chains follows, all from one sample in a study of blood T cell repertoires in COVID-19. TCRdb's table, derived via immunoSEQ multiplex PCR, lists solely in-frame clones and lacks some. The table lists 150,000 to 200,000 clones, 60% to 85% of them singletons. The sample was peripheral blood. The receptors shown here come from an older man with acute or convalescent COVID-19. Each CDR3 is given without its conserved first and last residue. D genes are given only for firm matches.

d_call: .; v_call: TRBV10-1; cdr3_aa: ASSESWERVETYNEQF
d_call: TRBD2; v_call: TRBV19; cdr3_aa: ASSSLAGPPYEQY
d_call: .; v_call: TRBV3-1/TRBV3-2; cdr3_aa: ASSQGPGENTEAF
d_call: TRBD2; v_call: TRBV7-3; cdr3_aa: ASSSGLASRSGETQY
d_call: TRBD2; v_call: TRBV24-1; cdr3_aa: ATSEPTSGTDTQY
d_call: .; v_call: TRBV6-1; cdr3_aa: ASSEGGGNEKLF
d_call: TRBD2; v_call: TRBV5-4; cdr3_aa: ASSPRSGRAIASTGELF
d_call: TRBD2; v_call: TRBV7-9; cdr3_aa: ASSLTAGGPGDTQY
d_call: TRBD2; v_call: TRBV13; cdr3_aa: ASSLRTSGGKNNEQF
d_call: .; v_call: TRBV6-2/TRBV6-3; cdr3_aa: ASSPSGFNQPQH
d_call: .; v_call: TRBV7-9; cdr3_aa: ASSAYRVSAGELF
d_call: TRBD2; v_call: TRBV19; cdr3_aa: ASSLPGLAGSAKNIQY
d_call: TRBD1; v_call: TRBV3-1/TRBV3-2; cdr3_aa: ASSQGTGADNSPLH
d_call: TRBD1; v_call: TRBV6-1; cdr3_aa: ASSDPHRGPGNTIY
d_call: TRBD1; v_call: TRBV11-2; cdr3_aa: ASSLNLPGTGQSPLH
d_call: TRBD1; v_call: TRBV28; cdr3_aa: ASSSGQGHEQY
d_call: TRBD1; v_call: TRBV19; cdr3_aa: ASSKPTGQETYEQY
d_call: TRBD2; v_call: TRBV9; cdr3_aa: ASSVLSGRAGNEQF
d_call: .; v_call: TRBV3-1/TRBV3-2; cdr3_aa: ASRDRVRSYEQY
d_call: .; v_call: TRBV5-5; cdr3_aa: ASSIEVNTGGGIYGYT
d_call: .; v_call: TRBV27; cdr3_aa: ASSFRNNSPLH
d_call: .; v_call: TRBV6-4; cdr3_aa: ASRRVAGTEAF
d_call: TRBD1; v_call: TRBV28; cdr3_aa: ASSEPGTGIEKLF
d_call: .; v_call: TRBV25-1; cdr3_aa: ASSKGGSEAF
d_call: TRBD2; v_call: TRBV5-4; cdr3_aa: ASSRLAGGQGGEQF
d_call: TRBD1; v_call: TRBV18; cdr3_aa: ASSPQGVSTGGYEQY
d_call: .; v_call: TRBV11-3; cdr3_aa: ASSPRDRTYEQY
d_call: .; v_call: TRBV27; cdr3_aa: ASSPSGTNQPQH
d_call: .; v_call: TRBV7-3; cdr3_aa: ASSKRVGTGNTIY
d_call: TRBD1; v_call: TRBV7-2; cdr3_aa: ASSKRDRDNSPLH
d_call: .; v_call: TRBV27; cdr3_aa: ASSPRAPRAPRETQY
d_call: TRBD1; v_call: TRBV2; cdr3_aa: ASSENRGGGQPQH
d_call: .; v_call: TRBV5-1; cdr3_aa: ASSFSSNGYEQY